The rows below give T cell receptor beta chains drawn from one sample of a study of cytomegalovirus exposure and HLA in healthy donors. Here immunoSEQ multiplex PCR was the method, and the copy in TCRdb shows in-frame clones only, minus some. The sample contains 95,000 to 130,000 clones, 81% of which appear only once. Sequencing was performed on PBMCs. All receptors come from a woman in her twenties or thirties in good health and CMV-seronegative. Both conserved end residues are part of each CDR3. A D gene is named only where the DNA matches it firmly. Clone size is not always given. Where it is, it says once, few, many or a class for expanded clones.

size	D	J	V	DNA	CDR3
-	TRBD1	TRBJ2-7	TRBV5-1	TGCGCCAGCAGCTCCCACGAGGACAGGTCCCCCTACGAGCAGTACTTC	CASSSHEDRSPYEQYF
once	TRBD2	TRBJ2-1	TRBV2	TGTGCCAGCAGGAGGACTAGCGGGGACTGGATGAATGAGCAGTTCTTC	CASRRTSGDWMNEQFF
-	-	TRBJ2-1	TRBV7-9	TGTGCCAGCAGCTTGGCGGGACGTTACAATGAGCAGTTCTTC	CASSLAGRYNEQFF
-	TRBD2	TRBJ2-1	TRBV27	TGTGCCAGCAGTCTAGCGGGCAGCTACAATGAGCAGTTCTTC	CASSLAGSYNEQFF
-	-	TRBJ2-1	TRBV4-3	TGCGCCAGCAGCCGCGGCCGGGAGCAGTTCTTC	CASSRGREQFF
-	TRBD2	TRBJ2-1	TRBV28	TGTGCCAGCAGCAGAACTAGCGGGAGGCAGTATGAGCAGTTCTTC	CASSRTSGRQYEQFF
-	-	TRBJ2-7	TRBV27	TGTGCCAGCAGTTTGTCGTCTAGGGGCTACGAGCAGTACTTC	CASSLSSRGYEQYF
-	-	TRBJ2-6	TRBV19	TGTGCCAGTAGTCCCCAGGCGGGACAGTACTCTGGGGCCAACGTCCTGACTTTC	CASSPQAGQYSGANVLTF
-	TRBD1	TRBJ2-2	TRBV28	TGTGCCAGCAGAAAGGGACAGGGGGCGGCCGGGGAGCTGTTTTTT	CASRKGQGAAGELFF
-	TRBD2	TRBJ2-7	TRBV5-1	TGCGCCAGCAGGGCCACTAGCGGGAGCACCCACGAGCAGTACTTC	CASRATSGSTHEQYF
-	TRBD2	TRBJ2-1	TRBV6-5	TGTGCCAGCACCCGTGGGACTATCGGCAATGAGCAGTTCTTC	CASTRGTIGNEQFF
-	-	TRBJ2-7	TRBV7-8	TGTGCCAGCAGCTACGGGACATCTACCTACGAGCAGTACTTC	CASSYGTSTYEQYF
-	-	TRBJ1-5	TRBV7-9	TGTTCCAGCAGCTTAGAAGGGAGGGCAGGGGTGTATCAGCCCCAGCATTTT	CSSSLEGRAGVYQPQHF
-	TRBD2	TRBJ2-3	TRBV28	TGTGCCAGCGGCCTCGGGGGGGGTGGCACAGATACGCAGTATTTT	CASGLGGGGTDTQYF
-	TRBD1	TRBJ1-1	TRBV28	TGTGCCAGCAGTTTATTGACAGGGAAGCGAGCTTTCTTT	CASSLLTGKRAFF
-	-	TRBJ2-1	TRBV6-5	TGTGCCAGCAGTCCCAGCGGAGGGCCCTACAATGAGCAGTTCTTC	CASSPSGGPYNEQFF
-	TRBD1	TRBJ1-1	TRBV11-2	TGTGCCAGCAGCTGGACAGGCCCGAACACTGAAGCTTTCTTT	CASSWTGPNTEAFF
-	-	TRBJ1-1	TRBV14	TGTGCCAGCAGCCAAGGGGAGGACACTGAAGCTTTCTTT	CASSQGEDTEAFF
-	-	TRBJ2-3	TRBV7-2	TGTGCCAGCAGCCGAGATACGCAGTATTTT	CASSRDTQYF
-	TRBD1	TRBJ2-7	TRBV11-2	TGTGCCAGCAGCACCAGGGGGACAGGGAGGGGTCCCTACGAGCAGTACTTC	CASSTRGTGRGPYEQYF
-	TRBD1	TRBJ2-3	TRBV5-1	TGCGCCAGCAGCTCCGACAGGGGGCAATCAGATACGCAGTATTTT	CASSSDRGQSDTQYF
-	-	TRBJ2-7	TRBV5-1	TGCGCCAGCAGCTTGGAGCCGGCTAGCGCGAACTACGAGCAGTACTTC	CASSLEPASANYEQYF
-	TRBD2	TRBJ2-7	TRBV7-2	TGTGCCAGCAGCTTAGAAGGGTGGGGGACTACGGGGCTTTACGAGCAGTACTTC	CASSLEGWGTTGLYEQYF
once	-	TRBJ2-5	TRBV4-1	TGCGCCAGCAGCCAAGAGGGCGAATGGACCCAGTACTTC	CASSQEGEWTQYF
-	-	TRBJ2-7	TRBV5-1	TGCGCCAGCAGCCCTTCGACAGGCTCCTACGAGCAGTACTTC	CASSPSTGSYEQYF
-	-	TRBJ1-2	TRBV5-1	TGCGCCAGCAGCTTGGTGTCGAATCAGGGTGCGGGCTACACCTTC	CASSLVSNQGAGYTF
-	-	TRBJ1-1	TRBV18	TGTGCCAGCTCACCACCCGGACAGACTAACACTGAAGCTTTCTTT	CASSPPGQTNTEAFF
once	-	TRBJ2-7	TRBV27	TGTGCCAGCAGTTTAAATAGGGGCCACGAGCAGTACTTC	CASSLNRGHEQYF
once	TRBD1	TRBJ2-7	TRBV27	TGTGCCAGCAGTTTAAAGCGGCCAGGGGGCTACGAGCAGTACTTC	CASSLKRPGGYEQYF
-	TRBD1	TRBJ2-5	TRBV5-1	TGCGCCAGCAGCCTCCGGGACAGACAAGAGACCCAGTACTTC	CASSLRDRQETQYF
-	-	TRBJ2-7	TRBV5-4	TGTGCCAGCAGCTTCGTTCATGAGAGCTCCTACGAGCAGTACTTC	CASSFVHESSYEQYF
-	TRBD2	TRBJ2-1	TRBV7-9	TGTTCCAGCAGCTCTAGCGGGAGAGGAGGTGCATACAATGAGCAGTTCTTC	CSSSSSGRGGAYNEQFF
-	-	TRBJ2-7	TRBV7-9	TGTGCCAGCAGCTTAGCTAGCGGTCTAACCTACGAGCAGTACTTC	CASSLASGLTYEQYF
-	-	TRBJ2-7	TRBV5-1	TGCGCCAGCAGCCCAGGAGGAATGACAGGTTCCTACGAGCAGTACTTC	CASSPGGMTGSYEQYF
-	TRBD2	TRBJ2-2	TRBV7-9	TGTGCCAGCAGCGCAAAGACTAGCGGGAGAAGTTCTGGGGAGCTGTTTTTT	CASSAKTSGRSSGELFF
-	-	TRBJ1-5	TRBV19	TGTGCCAGTAGTACCGGACAGTACAATCAGCCCCAGCATTTT	CASSTGQYNQPQHF
-	-	TRBJ1-5	TRBV11-2	TGTGCCAGCAGCGAGGGCGAGAACAATCAGCCCCAGCATTTT	CASSEGENNQPQHF
-	-	TRBJ2-7	TRBV4-1	TGCGCCAGCAGCCAAGATTGGCTAGCTTTCTACGAGCAGTACTTC	CASSQDWLAFYEQYF
-	-	TRBJ1-3	TRBV6-1	TGTGCCAGCAGTGCCGAAACAGAGAAAAACACCATATATTTT	CASSAETEKNTIYF
-	TRBD2	TRBJ2-7	TRBV4-1	TGCGCCAGCAGCCAAACTAGCGGGAGTAGGAGCGAGCAGTACTTC	CASSQTSGSRSEQYF
-	-	TRBJ2-1	TRBV21-1	TGTGCCAGCAGCAAAGGGGGCAAGAGTAATTACAATGAGCAGTTCTTC	CASSKGGKSNYNEQFF